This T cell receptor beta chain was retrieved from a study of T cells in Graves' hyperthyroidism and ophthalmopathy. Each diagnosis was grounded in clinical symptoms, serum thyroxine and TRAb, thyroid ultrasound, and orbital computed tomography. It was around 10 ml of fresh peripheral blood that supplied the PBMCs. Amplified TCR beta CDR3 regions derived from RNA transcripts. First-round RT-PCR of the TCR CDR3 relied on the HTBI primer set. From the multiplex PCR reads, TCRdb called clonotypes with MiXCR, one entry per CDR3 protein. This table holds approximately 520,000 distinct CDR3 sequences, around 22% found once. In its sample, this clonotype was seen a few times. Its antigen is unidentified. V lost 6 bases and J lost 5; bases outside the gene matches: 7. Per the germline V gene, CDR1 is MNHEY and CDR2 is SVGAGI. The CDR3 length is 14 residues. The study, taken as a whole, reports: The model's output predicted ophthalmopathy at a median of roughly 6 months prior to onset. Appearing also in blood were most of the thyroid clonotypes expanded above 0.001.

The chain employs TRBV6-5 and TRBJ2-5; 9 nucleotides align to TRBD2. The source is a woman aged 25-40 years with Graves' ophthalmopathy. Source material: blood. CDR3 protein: CASSQGLAAETQYF. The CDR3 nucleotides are TGTGCCAGCAGCCAGGGACTAGCCGCGGAGACCCAGTACTTC.